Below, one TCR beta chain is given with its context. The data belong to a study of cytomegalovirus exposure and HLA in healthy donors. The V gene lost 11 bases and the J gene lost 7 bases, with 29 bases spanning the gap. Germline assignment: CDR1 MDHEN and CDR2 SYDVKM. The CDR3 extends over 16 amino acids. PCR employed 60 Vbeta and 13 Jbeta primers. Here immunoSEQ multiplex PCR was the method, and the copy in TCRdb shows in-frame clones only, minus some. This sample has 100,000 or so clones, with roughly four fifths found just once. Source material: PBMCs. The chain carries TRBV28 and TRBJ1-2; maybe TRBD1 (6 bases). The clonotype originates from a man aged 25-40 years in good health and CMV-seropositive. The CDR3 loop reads CAVHPGGGRPSSGYTF. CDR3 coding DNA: TGTGCCGTCCACCCCGGGGGCGGGAGACCCTCCAGTGGCTACACCTTC.